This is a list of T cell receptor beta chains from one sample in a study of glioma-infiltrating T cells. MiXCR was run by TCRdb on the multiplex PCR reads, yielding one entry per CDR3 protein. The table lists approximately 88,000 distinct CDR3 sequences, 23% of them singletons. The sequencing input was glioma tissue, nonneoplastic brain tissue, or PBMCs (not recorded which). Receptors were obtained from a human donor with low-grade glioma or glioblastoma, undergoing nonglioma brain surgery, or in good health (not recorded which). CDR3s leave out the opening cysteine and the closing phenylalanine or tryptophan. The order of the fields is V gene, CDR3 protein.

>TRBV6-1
ASSRNSTSSGTTEAF
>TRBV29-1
SVGLAGGDETQY
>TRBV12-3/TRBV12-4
ASSTNQADTQY
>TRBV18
ASSRQGQETQY
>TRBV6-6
ASSYRETTEAF
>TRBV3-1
ASSQSNYEQY
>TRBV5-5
ASSLAGTGTNGYT
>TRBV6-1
ASKAAGFGNQPQH
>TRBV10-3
ATAATGNTEAF
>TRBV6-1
ASRGTSGAEQF
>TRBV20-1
SASLGQGGTGELF
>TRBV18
ASSPGTLYNEKF
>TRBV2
ASSEFGFRQPQH
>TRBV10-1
ASSTNRGRNTGELF
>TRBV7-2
ASSSRPGTVYEQY
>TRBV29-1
SVGLPGESRNEQF
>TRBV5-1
ASKTGTSTSEQF
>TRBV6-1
ASSDQTGGLYNEQF
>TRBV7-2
ASSLGQAADTQY
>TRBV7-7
ASSLGARGNNEQF
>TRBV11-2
ASRTSSGNTIY
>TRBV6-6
ASSYSGRSSYEQY
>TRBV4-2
ASSQDPGGLGEQF
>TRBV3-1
ASSSRSGPLNSPLH
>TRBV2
ASSEFYEQY
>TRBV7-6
ASSKRTSEGGEQY
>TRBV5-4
ASSLSEGLDTQY
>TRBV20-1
SARDEARLAKNIQY
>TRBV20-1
SASRDSSGNTIY
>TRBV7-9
ASSLGQGAIYGYT
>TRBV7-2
ASSLGGQAAMV
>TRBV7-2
ASSLMGVGGTRH
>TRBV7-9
ASSLLGQGTKDYGYT
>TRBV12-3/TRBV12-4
ASSPLDSSTDTQY
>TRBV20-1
SARTQGDYTEAF
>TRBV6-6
ASSYQARLHNEQY
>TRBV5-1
ASSLVVGGPETQY
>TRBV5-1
ASSFVVLGGQETQY
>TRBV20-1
SARDLAGANEQF
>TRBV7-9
ASNLGPYSTSGERY
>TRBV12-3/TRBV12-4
ASRSGGYGYT
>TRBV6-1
ASSERQGGGTEAF
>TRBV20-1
SASYSGANVLT
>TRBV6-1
ASSSTRSSGRTDTQY
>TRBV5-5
ASSLTGWTEAF
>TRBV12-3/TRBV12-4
ASSAGLASNQPQH
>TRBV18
ASSPRDLVTYGYT
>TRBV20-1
SASGHPYEQY
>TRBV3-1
ASSQPQGNTEAF
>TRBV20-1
SAPLDVRYGYT
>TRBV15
ATSRTGGQDTGELF
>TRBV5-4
ASSLFREDGQF
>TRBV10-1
ASSERRAEKRADTQY
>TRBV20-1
SARDGLVGTREQF
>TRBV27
ASRTGTGNTEAF
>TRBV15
ATGGRAYNEQF
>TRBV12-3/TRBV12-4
ASSLRQGWNTEAF
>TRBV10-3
ATSRTQETQY
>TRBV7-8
ASSLAGDRYEQY
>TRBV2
ASSERTLEEQY